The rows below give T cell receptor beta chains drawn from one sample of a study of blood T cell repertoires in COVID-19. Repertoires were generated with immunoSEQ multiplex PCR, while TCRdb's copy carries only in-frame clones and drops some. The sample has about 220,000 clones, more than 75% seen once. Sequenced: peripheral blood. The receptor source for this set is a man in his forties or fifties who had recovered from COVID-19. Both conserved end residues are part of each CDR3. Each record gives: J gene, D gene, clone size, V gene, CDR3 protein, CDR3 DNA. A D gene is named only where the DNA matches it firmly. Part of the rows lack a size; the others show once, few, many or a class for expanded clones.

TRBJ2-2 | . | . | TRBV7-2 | CASSSRQTYNTGELFF | TGTGCCAGCAGCTCCCGACAGACATACAACACCGGGGAGCTGTTTTTT
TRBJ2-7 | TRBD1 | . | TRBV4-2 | CASSQEGRDRPYEQYF | TGTGCCAGCAGCCAAGAAGGTAGGGACAGGCCTTACGAGCAGTACTTC
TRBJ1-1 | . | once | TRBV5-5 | CASSWVPQVVSTEAFF | TGTGCCAGCAGCTGGGTACCCCAGGTGGTAAGCACTGAAGCTTTCTTT
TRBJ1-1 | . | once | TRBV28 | CASTPNEGRSTEAFF | TGTGCCAGCACCCCAAATGAGGGAAGGAGCACTGAAGCTTTCTTT
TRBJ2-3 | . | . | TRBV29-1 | CSVDHQGTDTQYF | TGCAGCGTTGACCATCAGGGGACAGATACGCAGTATTTT
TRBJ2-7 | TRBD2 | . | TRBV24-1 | CATSDPLAGEPEQYF | TGTGCCACCAGTGACCCCCTAGCGGGAGAACCCGAGCAGTACTTC
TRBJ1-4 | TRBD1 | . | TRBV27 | CASRKTGVTNEKLFF | TGTGCCAGCAGAAAGACAGGGGTTACTAATGAAAAACTGTTTTTT
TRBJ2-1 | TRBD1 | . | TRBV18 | CASSPIAGTGTHEQFF | TGTGCCAGCTCACCTATCGCCGGGACAGGCACCCATGAGCAGTTCTTC
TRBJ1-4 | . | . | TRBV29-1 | CSVGRGTNEKLFF | TGCAGCGTTGGACGGGGGACTAATGAAAAACTGTTTTTT
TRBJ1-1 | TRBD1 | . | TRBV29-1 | CSVGQGRLEAFF | TGCAGCGTGGGACAGGGTCGTCTGGAAGCTTTCTTT
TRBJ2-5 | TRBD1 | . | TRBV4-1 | CASSPRDRGRQTQYF | TGCGCCAGCAGCCCCCGGGACAGGGGGCGGCAGACCCAGTACTTC
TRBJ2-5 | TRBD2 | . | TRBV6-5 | CASGKPGLAQTQYF | TGTGCCAGCGGGAAACCGGGACTAGCCCAGACCCAGTACTTC
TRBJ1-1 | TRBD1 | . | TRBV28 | CASSSPTTGGTEAFF | TGTGCCAGCAGTTCGCCGACGACAGGGGGAACTGAAGCTTTCTTT
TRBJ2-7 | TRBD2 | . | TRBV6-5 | CASSQLGLAGDEQYF | TGTGCCAGCAGTCAGCTCGGACTAGCGGGAGACGAGCAGTACTTC
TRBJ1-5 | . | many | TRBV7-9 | CASSFPGSNQPQHF | TGTGCCAGCAGCTTCCCGGGAAGCAATCAGCCCCAGCATTTT
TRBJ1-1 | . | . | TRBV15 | CATSRGDKNTEAFF | TGTGCCACCAGCAGAGGAGACAAGAACACTGAAGCTTTCTTT
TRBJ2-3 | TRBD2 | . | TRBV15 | CATSRDGGGNTDTQYF | TGTGCCACCAGCAGAGATGGCGGGGGGAACACAGATACGCAGTATTTT
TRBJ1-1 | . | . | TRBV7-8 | CASSHPGNTEAFF | TGTGCCAGCAGCCACCCAGGGAACACTGAAGCTTTCTTT
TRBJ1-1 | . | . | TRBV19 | CASSLRDMAMNTEAFF | TGTGCCAGTAGTCTCCGGGACATGGCCATGAACACTGAAGCTTTCTTT
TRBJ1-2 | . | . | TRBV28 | CASSLAVRRADGYTF | TGTGCCAGCAGTTTAGCAGTGAGGAGGGCGGATGGCTACACCTTC
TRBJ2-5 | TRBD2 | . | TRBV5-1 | CASSSGLAKQETQYF | TGCGCCAGCAGCTCGGGACTAGCAAAACAAGAGACCCAGTACTTC
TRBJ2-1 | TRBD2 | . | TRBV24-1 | CATSDRTSGSYEQFF | TGTGCCACCAGTGATAGGACTAGCGGGAGCTATGAGCAGTTCTTC
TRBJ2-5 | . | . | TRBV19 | CASSTAGIRQETQYF | TGTGCCAGTAGTACAGCAGGGATTCGCCAAGAGACCCAGTACTTC
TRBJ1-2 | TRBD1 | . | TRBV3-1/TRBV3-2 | CASSTGQGDEGYTF | TGTGCCAGCAGCACGGGACAGGGGGATGAGGGCTACACCTTC
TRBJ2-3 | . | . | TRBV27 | CASSWQAPEDTQYF | TGTGCCAGCAGTTGGCAGGCCCCTGAAGATACGCAGTATTTT
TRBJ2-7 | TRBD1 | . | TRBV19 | CASTTGGTHEQYF | TGTGCCAGTACCACAGGGGGGACCCACGAGCAGTACTTC
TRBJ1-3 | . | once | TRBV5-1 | CASRSGGIGNTIYF | TGCGCCAGCAGATCGGGAGGGATTGGAAACACCATATATTTT
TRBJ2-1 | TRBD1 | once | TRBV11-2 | CASSLDGTALISYNEQFF | TGTGCCAGCAGCTTGGATGGGACAGCGCTTATCTCCTACAATGAGCAGTTCTTC
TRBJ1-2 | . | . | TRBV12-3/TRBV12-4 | CASRRTEGYGYTF | TGTGCCAGCAGACGGACAGAGGGCTATGGCTACACCTTC
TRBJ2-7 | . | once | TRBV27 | CASSLSGQNYEQYF | TGTGCCAGCAGTTTGTCTGGACAGAACTACGAGCAGTACTTC
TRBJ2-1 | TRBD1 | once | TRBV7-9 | CASSLGTGDWYNEQFF | TGTGCCAGCAGCTTAGGGACAGGGGATTGGTACAATGAGCAGTTCTTC
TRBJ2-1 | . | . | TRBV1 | CTSSQDLGRWGDNEQFF | TGCACCAGCAGCCAAGACCTGGGACGGTGGGGGGACAATGAGCAGTTCTTC